The source of this T cell receptor (beta chain) is a study of T-cell memory formation after mild COVID-19. Broader study findings: Largely, contracting CD4+ clones fell within CM and EM, and contracting CD8+ clones within EMRA. Contracting clones, day 15 to 85, had balanced CD4/CD8, and later expanders favored CD4+. The appearance of some responding clones in pre-infection memory suggested that cross-reactive memory joined.

The germline V gene encodes CDR1 LNHDA and CDR2 SQIVND (reference sequence). V was pared by 11 bases and J by 4 bases, with 20 bases between. There are 14 residues in the CDR3. Concerning this clonotype itself: Its matching antigen is unknown.

Barcoded TCR alpha and TCR beta cDNA libraries with UMIs came from 5'RACE using constant-segment primers. From the 5' RACE reads, TCRdb called clonotypes with MiXCR, one entry per CDR3 protein. This table holds about 180,000 distinct CDR3 sequences, about a fifth found once. The clonotype was recovered from a man aged 18 to 29 who had mild COVID-19 (a few samples of this study predate the infection). Cell type and time point are not known. Sequencing input: PBMCs or a T cell subset sorted from them (not recorded which). The chain links TRBV19 to TRBJ1-1; D unclear. The CDR3 sequence: CAAIPRYPGTEAFF. In nucleotides, the CDR3 is TGTGCCGCCATCCCCAGATACCCAGGCACTGAAGCTTTCTTT.